These T cell receptor beta chains were read from a single sample in a study of molecular identifiers for immune sequencing clone quantification. TCRdb independently ran MiXCR on the PCR reads; one entry per CDR3 protein. The profile shows roughly 300,000 distinct CDR3 sequences, about 22% of them singletons. The specimen sequenced was naive CD8+ T cells from blood, with Jurkat cell RNA spiked in. Source of these receptors: a human donor in good health. Some libraries in this study had Jurkat cell RNA spiked in. Each CDR3 is given with its conserved first and last residue. Each record gives: J gene, V gene, CDR3 length, D gene, clone size, CDR3 DNA, CDR3 protein. A D gene is named only where the DNA matches it firmly. Size is omitted from some rows. Given values are once, few, many or a class for expanded clones.

>TRBJ2-7|TRBV6-2/TRBV6-3|14|TRBD2|.
TGTGCCAGCAGTCCCAGGGACTACGGTTACGAGCAGTACTTC
CASSPRDYGYEQYF
>TRBJ2-3|TRBV28|16|TRBD2|few
TGTGCCAGCAGTTTGGTTTCTAGCGGGATCTTAGATACGCAGTATTTT
CASSLVSSGILDTQYF
>TRBJ2-7|TRBV20-1|15|.|few
TGCAGTGCTAGAGATAACAAGAGCCCGAACTACGAGCAGTACTTC
CSARDNKSPNYEQYF
>TRBJ1-2|TRBV9|16|.|.
TGTGCCAGCAGCGTAGGATCAGTTAAAGTCAACTATGGCTACACCTTC
CASSVGSVKVNYGYTF
>TRBJ1-2|TRBV30|13|.|few
TGTGCCTGGAGTACGACAGCTAACTATGGCTACACCTTC
CAWSTTANYGYTF
>TRBJ1-5|TRBV3-1|19|.|few
TGTGCCAGCAGCCATAAGGACGGCTCCCGGGTTGATAGCAATCAGCCCCAGCATTTT
CASSHKDGSRVDSNQPQHF
>TRBJ1-6|TRBV9|9|.|.
TGTGCCAGCAGGAGGACGGTCGTGTTT
CASRRTVVF
>TRBJ2-3|TRBV12-3/TRBV12-4|14|TRBD1|many
TGTGCCAGCAGTTTAGCAGGGGGCAGAGATACGCAGTATTTT
CASSLAGGRDTQYF
>TRBJ2-1|TRBV29-1|11|.|many
TGCAGCGTTACAGGCTACAATGAGCAGTTCTTC
CSVTGYNEQFF
>TRBJ2-3|TRBV2|15|.|few
TGTGCCAGCAGTGAAAAAAGGCTGGTCGCAGATACGCAGTATTTT
CASSEKRLVADTQYF
>TRBJ2-5|TRBV6-5|13|.|many
TGTGCCAGCAGTCCGAGGCCCCAAGAGACCCAGTACTTC
CASSPRPQETQYF
>TRBJ1-5|TRBV2|14|TRBD1|many
TGTGCCAGCACTGGGACAGATAGCAATCAGCCCCAGCATTTT
CASTGTDSNQPQHF
>TRBJ2-7|TRBV29-1|12|.|.
TGCAGCGTTGTTGGGGACTCCTACGAGCAGTACTTC
CSVVGDSYEQYF
>TRBJ2-2|TRBV5-5|15|.|many
TGTGCCAGCAGCGCGGACAGAACGAACACCGGGGAGCTGTTTTTT
CASSADRTNTGELFF
>TRBJ2-1|TRBV7-2|14|.|many
TGTGCCAGCAGCTTCACCGGGACTCTCAATGAGCAGTTCTTC
CASSFTGTLNEQFF
>TRBJ2-2|TRBV7-6|15|.|.
TGTGCCAGCAGCTTTCCCGGAGCGAACACCGGGGAGCTGTTTTTT
CASSFPGANTGELFF
>TRBJ2-3|TRBV19|15|TRBD1|few
TGTGCCAGTACCATTTCGGACAGGGGGCCAGATACGCAGTATTTT
CASTISDRGPDTQYF
>TRBJ2-1|TRBV28|17|TRBD2|few
TGTGCCAGCAGTCCTGGGACTAGCGGGCTATCGTACAATGAGCAGTTCTTC
CASSPGTSGLSYNEQFF
>TRBJ1-2|TRBV12-3/TRBV12-4|13|.|once
TGTGCCAGCAGTTTCGGAGACAGCTATGACTACACCTTC
CASSFGDSYDYTF
>TRBJ2-1|TRBV19|11|.|few
TGTGCCAGTAGTATGGGACCCGTTTTGTCCTTC
CASSMGPVLSF
>TRBJ2-1|TRBV4-1|17|TRBD2|.
TGCGCCAGCAGCCAAGAGGGACTAGCGGGGGGCTACAATGAGCAGTTCTTC
CASSQEGLAGGYNEQFF
>TRBJ2-6|TRBV27|13|.|.
TGTGCCAGCAGGGGGCTTGGGGCCAACGTCCTGACTTTC
CASRGLGANVLTF
>TRBJ2-6|TRBV21-1|18|.|few
TGTGCCAGCAGGACCGGGACAGGGAAGTCGTCTGGGGCCAACGTCCTGACTTTC
CASRTGTGKSSGANVLTF
>TRBJ2-2|TRBV24-1|14|.|many
TGTGCCACCAGTGACAGACGGATCACCGGGGAGCTGTTTTTT
CATSDRRITGELFF
>TRBJ2-5|TRBV7-9|14|.|few
TGTGCCAGCAGCCCACTCGACACCCAAGAGACCCAGTACTTC
CASSPLDTQETQYF
>TRBJ2-1|TRBV24-1|14|TRBD2|few
TGTGCCACCAGTGATCCTAGCGGGGGGAATGAGCAGTTCTTC
CATSDPSGGNEQFF
>TRBJ1-5|TRBV7-9|14|.|.
TGTGCCAGCAGCCCGACCCCCGGCAATCAGCCCCAGCATTTT
CASSPTPGNQPQHF
>TRBJ2-3|TRBV7-9|15|.|many
TGTGCCAGCAGCTTTTTAGCGGTTCGCACAGATACGCAGTATTTT
CASSFLAVRTDTQYF
>TRBJ2-2|TRBV29-1|13|.|once
TGCAGCGTTGTTCAGGAATACACCGGGGAGCTGTTTTTT
CSVVQEYTGELFF
>TRBJ2-7|TRBV7-9|16|TRBD2|.
TGTGCCCGCCGCCTCGGGACTAGCGGAGGGGTATACGAGCAGTACTTC
CARRLGTSGGVYEQYF
>TRBJ2-5|TRBV27|19|TRBD2|few
TGTGCCAGCAGTTATAGGAGACTAGCGGGAGGGCCGGTACAAGAGACCCAGTACTTC
CASSYRRLAGGPVQETQYF
>TRBJ2-7|TRBV4-2|14|.|many
TGTGCCAGCAGTCCCAGGGAGTTGGGGTTCGAGCAGTACTTC
CASSPRELGFEQYF
>TRBJ2-6|TRBV12-3/TRBV12-4|17|TRBD1|many
TGTGCCAGCAGTTGGACAGGGGCCCGCTCTGGGGCCAACGTCCTGACTTTC
CASSWTGARSGANVLTF
>TRBJ1-5|TRBV14|15|.|.
TGTGCCAGCAGCCAAGGTTACCCGAGCACAGATACGCAGCATTTT
CASSQGYPSTDTQHF
>TRBJ2-3|TRBV9|18|TRBD2|many
TGTGCCAGCAGCGTAGCGGGTCCCGGGACTACTAGCACAGATACGCAGTATTTT
CASSVAGPGTTSTDTQYF
>TRBJ1-1|TRBV5-1|15|.|.
TGCGCCAGCAGCTTGTACCTCTCAGGGGCCACTGAAGCTTTCTTT
CASSLYLSGATEAFF
>TRBJ2-5|TRBV15|14|TRBD1|.
TGTGCCACCAGCGGTCGGGACAGCCAAGAGACCCAGTACTTC
CATSGRDSQETQYF
>TRBJ1-5|TRBV7-8|15|.|many
TGTGCCAGCAGTCCAAGGACAGCGGAGTTTCAGCCCCAGCATTTT
CASSPRTAEFQPQHF
>TRBJ2-5|TRBV6-5|17|.|few
TGTGCCAGCAGCTTAACGGGGATCGGGGTGGGAGAAGAGACCCAGTACTTC
CASSLTGIGVGEETQYF
>TRBJ1-1|TRBV6-2/TRBV6-3|13|.|.
TGTGCCAGCAGTTACTCGTGGCGGGATGAAGCTTTCTTT
CASSYSWRDEAFF
>TRBJ1-4|TRBV7-9|13|.|.
TGTGCCAGCAGCCAGACAGGTAATGAAAAACTGTTTTTT
CASSQTGNEKLFF